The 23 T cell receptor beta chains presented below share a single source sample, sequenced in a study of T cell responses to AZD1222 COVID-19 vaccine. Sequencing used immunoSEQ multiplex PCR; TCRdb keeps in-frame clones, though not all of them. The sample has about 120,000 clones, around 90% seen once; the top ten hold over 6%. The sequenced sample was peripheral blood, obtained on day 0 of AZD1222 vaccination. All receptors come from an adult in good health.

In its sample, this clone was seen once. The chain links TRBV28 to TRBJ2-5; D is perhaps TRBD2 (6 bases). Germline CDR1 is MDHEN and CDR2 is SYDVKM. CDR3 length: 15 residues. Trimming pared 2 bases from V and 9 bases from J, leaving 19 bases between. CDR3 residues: CASSLGGSPLKAQYF. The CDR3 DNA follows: TGTGCCAGCAGTTTAGGGGGGAGCCCCCTAAAGGCCCAGTACTTC.

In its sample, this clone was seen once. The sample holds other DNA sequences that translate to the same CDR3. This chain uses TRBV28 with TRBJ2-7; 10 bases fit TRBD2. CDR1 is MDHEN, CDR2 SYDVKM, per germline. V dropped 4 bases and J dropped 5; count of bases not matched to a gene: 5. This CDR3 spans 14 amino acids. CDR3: CASSSPAGGNEQYF. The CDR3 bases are TGTGCCAGCAGTTCCCCAGCGGGGGGGAACGAGCAGTACTTC.

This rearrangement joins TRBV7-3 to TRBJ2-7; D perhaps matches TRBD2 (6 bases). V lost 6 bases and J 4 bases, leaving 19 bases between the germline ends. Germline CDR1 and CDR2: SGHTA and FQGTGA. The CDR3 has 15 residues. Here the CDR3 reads CASSIQGDSKYEQYF. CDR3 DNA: TGTGCCAGCAGTATTCAAGGGGACTCAAAATACGAGCAGTACTTC.

The CDR3 sequence is CASTTPEVHTNTGELFF. The CDR3 region has the DNA TGTGCCAGCACCACTCCTGAGGTACACACGAACACCGGGGAGCTGTTTTTT. V is TRBV28 and J is TRBJ2-2, with unresolved D. V gave up 7 bases and J gave up 0 bases, with 18 bases separating them. Germline assignment: CDR1 MDHEN and CDR2 SYDVKM. This CDR3 region has 17 residues.

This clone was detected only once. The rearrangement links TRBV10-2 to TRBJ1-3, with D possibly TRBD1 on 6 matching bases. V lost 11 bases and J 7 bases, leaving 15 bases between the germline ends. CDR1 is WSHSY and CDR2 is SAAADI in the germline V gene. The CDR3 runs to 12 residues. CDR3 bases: TGCGCCGCCGGGGCAGGGGAGAACACCATATATTTT. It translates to CAAGAGENTIYF.

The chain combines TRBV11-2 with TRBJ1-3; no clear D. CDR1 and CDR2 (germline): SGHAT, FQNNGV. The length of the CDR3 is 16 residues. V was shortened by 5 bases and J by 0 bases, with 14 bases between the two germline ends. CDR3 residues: CASSDRLLASGNTIYF. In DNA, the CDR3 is TGTGCCAGCAGCGATAGACTGTTAGCCTCTGGAAACACCATATATTTT.

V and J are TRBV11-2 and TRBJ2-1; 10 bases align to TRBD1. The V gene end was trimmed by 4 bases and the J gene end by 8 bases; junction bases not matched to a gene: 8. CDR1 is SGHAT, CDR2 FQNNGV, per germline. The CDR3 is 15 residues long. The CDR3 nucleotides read TGTGCCAGCAGCTCCCGGGACAGGGGCATGGATGAGCAGTTCTTC. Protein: CASSSRDRGMDEQFF.

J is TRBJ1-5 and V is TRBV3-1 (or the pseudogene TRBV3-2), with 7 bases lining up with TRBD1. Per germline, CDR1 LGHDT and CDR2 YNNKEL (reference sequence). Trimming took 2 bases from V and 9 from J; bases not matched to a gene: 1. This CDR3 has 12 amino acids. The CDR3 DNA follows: TGTGCCAGCAGCCAAAGGACAGGGCCCCAGCATTTT. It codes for CASSQRTGPQHF.

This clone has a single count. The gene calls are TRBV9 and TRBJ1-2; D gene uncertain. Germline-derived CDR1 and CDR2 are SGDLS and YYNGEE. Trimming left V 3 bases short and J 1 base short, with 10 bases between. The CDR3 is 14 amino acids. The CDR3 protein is CASSALGFNYGYTF. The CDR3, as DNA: TGTGCCAGCAGCGCCCTCGGGTTTAACTATGGCTACACCTTC.

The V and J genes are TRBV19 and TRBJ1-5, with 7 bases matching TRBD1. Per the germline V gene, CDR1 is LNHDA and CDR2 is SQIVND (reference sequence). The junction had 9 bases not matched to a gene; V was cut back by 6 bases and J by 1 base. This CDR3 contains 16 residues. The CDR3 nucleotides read TGTGCCAGTAGGTCTCTGGGGACAGCAAGCAATCAGCCCCAGCATTTT. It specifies CASRSLGTASNQPQHF.

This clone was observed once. CDR3 DNA sequence: TGTGCCAGCAGTGAACGGGTAAGCTCCTACAATGAGCAGTTCTTC. Amino acids: CASSERVSSYNEQFF. The chain has TRBV2 and TRBJ2-1; D uncertain. Germline V CDR1 and CDR2: SNHLY, FYNNEI. The V end was cut by 2 bases, the J end by 0 bases, with 8 bases between. The CDR3 extends over 15 amino acids.

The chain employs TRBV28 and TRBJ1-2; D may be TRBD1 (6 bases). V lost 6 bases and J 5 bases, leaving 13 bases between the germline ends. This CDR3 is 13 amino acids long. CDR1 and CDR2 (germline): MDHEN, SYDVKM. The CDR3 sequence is CASSPGQRYGYTF. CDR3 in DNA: TGTGCCAGCAGCCCCGGACAGCGTTATGGCTACACCTTC.

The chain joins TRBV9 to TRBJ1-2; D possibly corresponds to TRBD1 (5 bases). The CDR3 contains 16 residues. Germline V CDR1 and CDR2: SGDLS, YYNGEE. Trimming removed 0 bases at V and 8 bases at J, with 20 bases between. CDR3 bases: TGTGCCAGCAGCGTAGGGAGGGGACTTGAGGTCAAGGGCTACACCTTC. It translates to CASSVGRGLEVKGYTF. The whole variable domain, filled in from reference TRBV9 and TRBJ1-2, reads DSGVTQTPKHLITATGQRVTLRCSPRSGDLSVYWYQQSLDQGLQFLIQYYNGEERAKGNILERFSAQQFPDLHSELNLSSLELGDSALYFCASSVGRGLEVKGYTFGSGTRLTVV.

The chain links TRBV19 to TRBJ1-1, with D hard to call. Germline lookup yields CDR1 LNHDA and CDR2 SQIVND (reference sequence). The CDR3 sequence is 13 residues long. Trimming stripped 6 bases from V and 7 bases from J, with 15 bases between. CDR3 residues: CASSSDEKGEAFF. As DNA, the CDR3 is TGTGCCAGTAGCTCAGACGAAAAGGGTGAAGCTTTCTTT.

CDR3 in DNA: TGTGCCACCAGGGAAAACACCGGGGAGCTGTTTTTT. Translation: CATRENTGELFF. The genes are TRBV24-1 and TRBJ2-2; D ambiguous. The CDR3 has 12 amino acids. Germline CDR1 and CDR2: KGHDR and SFDVKD. V lost 7 bases and J lost 2, with 4 bases in between.

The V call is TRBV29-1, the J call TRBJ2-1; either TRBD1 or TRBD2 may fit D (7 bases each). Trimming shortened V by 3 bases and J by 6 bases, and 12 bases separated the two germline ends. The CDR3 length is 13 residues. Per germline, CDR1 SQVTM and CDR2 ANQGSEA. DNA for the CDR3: TGCAGCGTTGATCCCAGGGGGGGCAATGAGCAGTTCTTC. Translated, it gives CSVDPRGGNEQFF.

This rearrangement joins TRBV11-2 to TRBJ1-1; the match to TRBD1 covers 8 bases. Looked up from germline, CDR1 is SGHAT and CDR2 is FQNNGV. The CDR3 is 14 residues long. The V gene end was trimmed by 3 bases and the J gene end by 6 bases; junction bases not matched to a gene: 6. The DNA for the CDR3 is TGTGCCAGCAGCTTCGACAGGGGTGGCGCTGAAGCTTTCTTT. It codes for CASSFDRGGAEAFF.

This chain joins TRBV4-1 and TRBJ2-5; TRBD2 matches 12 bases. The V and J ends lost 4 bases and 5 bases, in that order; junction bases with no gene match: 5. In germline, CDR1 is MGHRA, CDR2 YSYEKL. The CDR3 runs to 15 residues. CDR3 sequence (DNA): TGCGCCAGCAGCCGGACTAGCGGGGACTTGGAGACCCAGTACTTC. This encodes CASSRTSGDLETQYF.

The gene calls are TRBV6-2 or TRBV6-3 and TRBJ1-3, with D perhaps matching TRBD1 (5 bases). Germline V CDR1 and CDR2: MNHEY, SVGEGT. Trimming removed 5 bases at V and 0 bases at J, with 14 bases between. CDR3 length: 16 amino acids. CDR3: CASSQQAGLSGNTIYF. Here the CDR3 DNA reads TGTGCCAGCAGTCAGCAGGCAGGGCTCTCTGGAAACACCATATATTTT.

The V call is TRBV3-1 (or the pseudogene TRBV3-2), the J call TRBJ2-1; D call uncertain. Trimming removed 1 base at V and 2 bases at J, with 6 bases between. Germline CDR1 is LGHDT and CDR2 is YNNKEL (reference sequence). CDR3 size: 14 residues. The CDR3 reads CASSQADPYNEQFF. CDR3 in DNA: TGTGCCAGCAGCCAAGCCGACCCCTACAATGAGCAGTTCTTC.

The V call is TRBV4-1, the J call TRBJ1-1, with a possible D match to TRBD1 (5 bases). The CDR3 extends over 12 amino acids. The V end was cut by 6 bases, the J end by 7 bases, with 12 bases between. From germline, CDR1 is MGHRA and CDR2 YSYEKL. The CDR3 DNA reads TGCGCCAGCAGTCAGGGAGGAGGTGAAGCTTTCTTT. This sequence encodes CASSQGGGEAFF.

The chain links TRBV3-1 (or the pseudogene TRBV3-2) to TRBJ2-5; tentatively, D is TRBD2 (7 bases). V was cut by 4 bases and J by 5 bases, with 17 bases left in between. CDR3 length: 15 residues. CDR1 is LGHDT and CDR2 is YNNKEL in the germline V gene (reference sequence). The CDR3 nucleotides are TGTGCCAGCAGCCCTAGAGACAGGCGGGGGGAGACCCAGTACTTC. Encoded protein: CASSPRDRRGETQYF.

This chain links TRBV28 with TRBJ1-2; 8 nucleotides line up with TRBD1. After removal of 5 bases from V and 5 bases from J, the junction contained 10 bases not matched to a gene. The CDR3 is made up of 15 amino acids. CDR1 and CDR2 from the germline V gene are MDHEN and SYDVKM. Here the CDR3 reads CASSPAGQAGYGYTF. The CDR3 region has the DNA TGTGCCAGCAGTCCTGCGGGACAGGCGGGGTATGGCTACACCTTC.